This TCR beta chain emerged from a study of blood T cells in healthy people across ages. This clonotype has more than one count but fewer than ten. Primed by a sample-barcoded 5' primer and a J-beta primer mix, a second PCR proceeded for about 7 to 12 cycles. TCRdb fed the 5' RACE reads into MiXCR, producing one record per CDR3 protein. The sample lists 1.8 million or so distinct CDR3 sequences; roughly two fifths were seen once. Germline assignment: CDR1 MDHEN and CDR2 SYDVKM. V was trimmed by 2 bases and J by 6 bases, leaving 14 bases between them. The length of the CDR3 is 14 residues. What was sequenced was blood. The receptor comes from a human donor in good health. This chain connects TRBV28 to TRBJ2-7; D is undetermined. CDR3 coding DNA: TGTGCCAGCAGTTTACTCAGTTTGGTTAGCGAGCAGTACTTC. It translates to CASSLLSLVSEQYF.